A single sample is the source of the 27 T cell receptor beta chains below, sequenced in a study of blood T cell repertoires in COVID-19. The table came from immunoSEQ multiplex PCR; TCRdb's copy has only in-frame clones and leaves some out. Among 250,000 to 300,000 clones listed, more than 80% were seen once. The specimen was peripheral blood. Receptors originate from a woman aged 40 to 50 with acute or convalescent COVID-19.

The gene calls are TRBV6-5 and TRBJ1-6; the match to TRBD1 covers 7 bases. Germline V gene sequence: CDR1 MNHEY, CDR2 SVGAGI. The ends lost 8 bases at V and 6 bases at J; junction bases unmatched: 4. The CDR3 runs 13 residues. DNA for the CDR3: TGTGCCAGCCTCCGGGACAGTAATTCACCCCTCCACTTT. Translating gives CASLRDSNSPLHF.

In its sample, this clone was seen once. This chain joins TRBV9 and TRBJ2-2; D is undetermined. The CDR3 runs 14 residues. In germline, CDR1 is SGDLS, CDR2 YYNGEE. Trimming shortened V by 0 bases and J by 4 bases, and 7 bases separated the two germline ends. The CDR3 nucleotides read TGTGCCAGCAGCGTAGATGCAGGCACCGGGGAGCTGTTTTTT. This translates into CASSVDAGTGELFF.

This clone was observed a single time. The CDR3 spells CASSRTLAGAGKTQYF. The CDR3 coding sequence is TGCGCCAGCAGCCGTACACTAGCGGGGGCCGGAAAGACCCAGTACTTC. This chain uses TRBV5-1 with TRBJ2-5, with TRBD2 matching over 11 bases. The germline V gene has CDR1 SGHRS and CDR2 YFSETQ. The trim removed 4 bases at V and 6 bases at J, leaving 11 bases unmatched. This CDR3 is 16 amino acids long.

The rearrangement joins TRBV5-1 to TRBJ1-6; 9 bases are a match to TRBD1. Germline trimming cut 4 bases from V and 9 bases from J; bases unmatched to any gene: 11. The germline CDR1 and CDR2 sequences are SGHRS and YFSETQ. The CDR3 has 16 residues. The CDR3 nucleotides are TGCGCCAGCAGCCGGGACAGGGAGGGGGGTAGTTCACCCCTCCACTTT. It translates to CASSRDREGGSSPLHF.

The rearrangement joins TRBV7-3 to TRBJ1-6; no reliable D call. V lost 3 bases, J lost 4 bases, and 4 bases lay in between. The CDR3 is 13 amino acids. The germline CDR1 and CDR2 sequences are SGHTA and FQGTGA. CDR3 in DNA: TGTGCCAGCAGCTTGGAGTATAATTCACCCCTCCACTTT. Translated, it gives CASSLEYNSPLHF.

The CDR3 loop is CASSLPGDGNTIYF. The CDR3 nucleotides read TGTGCCAGCAGCCTCCCAGGGGACGGAAACACCATATATTTT. V and J are TRBV12-1 and TRBJ1-3; the D call in the table, TRBD1, was not verified against the DNA. TRBV12-1 is listed as a pseudogene. This CDR3 has 14 amino acids.

The V call is TRBV18, the J call TRBJ1-4; no clear D. Germline V gene lookup returns CDR1 KGHSH and CDR2 LQKENI. Trimming took 3 bases from V and 5 from J, leaving 13 bases between them. This CDR3 contains 15 residues. CDR3 in amino acids: CASSPERATNEKLFF. DNA for the CDR3: TGTGCCAGCTCACCTGAGAGGGCTACGAATGAAAAACTGTTTTTT.

The J gene is TRBJ1-3, the V gene TRBV7-9, with a possible D match to TRBD1 (6 bases). CDR3 length equals 17 residues. CDR1 and CDR2 (germline): SEHNR, FQNEAQ (reference sequence). Trimming shortened V by 5 bases and J by 0 bases, and 17 bases separated the two germline ends. CDR3 sequence: CASSPTGGGLSGNTIYF. CDR3 DNA: TGTGCCAGCAGCCCTACAGGCGGGGGGCTCTCTGGAAACACCATATATTTT.

The chain carries TRBV6-5 and TRBJ1-3; 8 bases agree with TRBD1. The V and J ends lost 4 bases and 7 bases, in that order; junction bases with no gene match: 9. Germline V lookup: CDR1 MNHEY, CDR2 SVGAGI. This CDR3 is 15 amino acids long. CDR3 coding DNA: TGTGCCAGCAGTTCCCCCCGGGACAGGAGGAACACCATATATTTT. This gives the protein CASSSPRDRRNTIYF.

The genes are TRBV9 and TRBJ2-5; tentatively, D is TRBD2 (5 bases). The V end was cut by 7 bases, the J end by 2 bases, with 15 bases between. In germline, CDR1 is SGDLS, CDR2 YYNGEE. The length of the CDR3 is 14 residues. DNA for the CDR3: TGTGCCAGCCAGAGGCGGGCGGAGCAAGAGACCCAGTACTTC. This sequence encodes CASQRRAEQETQYF.

V is TRBV7-9 and J is TRBJ1-2, with D uncertain. Trimming shortened V by 6 bases and J by 1 base, and 12 bases separated the two germline ends. Germline V gene sequence: CDR1 SEHNR, CDR2 FQNEAQ (reference sequence). This CDR3 comprises 14 residues. The CDR3, as DNA: TGTGCCAGCAGGTCGGCGGGCGGTAACTATGGCTACACCTTC. Protein product: CASRSAGGNYGYTF.

The V call is TRBV24-1, the J call TRBJ2-6; tentative D call: TRBD2 (6 bases). Trimming removed 3 bases from V and 0 bases from J, with 20 bases in between. Germline lookup yields CDR1 KGHDR and CDR2 SFDVKD. This CDR3 spans 20 amino acids. The CDR3 loop is CATSDGKGLGPSSGANVLTF. CDR3 bases: TGTGCCACCAGTGATGGGAAGGGACTGGGACCTAGCTCTGGGGCCAACGTCCTGACTTTC.

This chain links TRBV4-1 with TRBJ1-5, with 9 bases lining up with TRBD1. Trimming at V came to 4 bases and at J to 5 bases, leaving 6 bases not matched to a gene. Per germline, CDR1 MGHRA and CDR2 YSYEKL. CDR3 length: 15 amino acids. The DNA of the CDR3 is TGCGCCAGCAGCCGGACAGGGGCGGGGGATCAGCCCCAGCATTTT. It codes for CASSRTGAGDQPQHF.

The rearrangement joins TRBV27 to TRBJ1-2, with D perhaps matching TRBD1 (5 bases). The V end was cut by 8 bases, the J end by 0 bases, with 10 bases between. Germline V gives CDR1 MNHEY, CDR2 SMNVEV (reference sequence). The CDR3 length is 13 residues. DNA for the CDR3: TGTGCCAGCCAGGGAGGGGCTAACTATGGCTACACCTTC. Translation gives CASQGGANYGYTF.

This chain joins TRBV6-5 and TRBJ1-2; 10 bases align to TRBD1. Germline CDR1 reads MNHEY; CDR2 reads SVGAGI. The CDR3 is 15 amino acids. The junction had 4 bases not matched to a gene; V was cut back by 2 bases and J by 4 bases. CDR3 protein: CASSYEGTGVYGYTF. CDR3 nucleotides: TGTGCCAGCAGTTACGAGGGGACAGGGGTCTATGGCTACACCTTC.

V gene TRBV6-1 combines with J gene TRBJ1-5, with D perhaps TRBD1 (5 bases). The germline V gene has CDR1 MNHNS and CDR2 SASEGT. V was shortened by 0 bases and J by 5 bases, with 14 bases between the two germline ends. This CDR3 spans 16 amino acids. DNA of the CDR3: TGTGCCAGCAGTGAAGCGCCCGCCAGGGCCGATCAGCCCCAGCATTTT. Encoded protein: CASSEAPARADQPQHF.

The V and J genes are TRBV3-1 (or the pseudogene TRBV3-2) and TRBJ1-2; D is perhaps TRBD1 (5 bases). The CDR3 extends over 13 amino acids. Germline CDR1 and CDR2: LGHDT and YNNKEL (reference sequence). Trimming pared 4 bases from V and 8 bases from J, leaving 14 bases between. The CDR3 here is CASSLDSGGGYTF. As DNA, the CDR3 is TGTGCCAGCAGCCTAGACTCGGGGGGAGGCTACACCTTC.

This chain connects TRBV30 to TRBJ1-5; 10 positions agree with TRBD1. V lost 3 bases and J lost 2; bases outside the gene matches: 7. This CDR3 contains 16 residues. CDR1 and CDR2 (germline): GTSNPN, SVGIG (reference sequence). The CDR3 is CAWSPFGTGGNQPQHF. CDR3 in DNA: TGTGCCTGGAGCCCCTTCGGGACAGGGGGCAATCAGCCCCAGCATTTT.

The V call is TRBV7-3, the J call TRBJ2-1, with D possibly matching TRBD1 (6 bases). The CDR3 is 13 amino acids. V lost 5 bases to trimming and J lost 4 bases, with 9 bases between them. Germline V gene lookup returns CDR1 SGHTA and CDR2 FQGTGA. CDR3 sequence: CASSRTGYNEQFF. The DNA for the CDR3 is TGTGCCAGCAGCCGAACAGGGTACAATGAGCAGTTCTTC.

Worth noting for this clone: Distinct nucleotide sequences in the sample also encode this CDR3. The gene calls are TRBV30 and TRBJ1-1, with 9 bases fitting TRBD1. Germline V gene lookup returns CDR1 GTSNPN and CDR2 SVGIG (reference sequence). The length of the CDR3 is 13 residues. V gave up 0 bases and J gave up 4 bases; unmatched junction bases: 0. CDR3 nucleotide sequence: TGTGCCTGGAGTGTGACAGGGGGCACTGAAGCTTTCTTT. It encodes CAWSVTGGTEAFF.

This clone occurred once. The chain employs TRBV5-4 and TRBJ1-2; no firm D call. Between the trimmed V and J ends, which lost 2 bases and 4 bases, there was a span of 12 bases. Germline V gene lookup returns CDR1 SGHNT and CDR2 YYREEE (reference sequence). The CDR3 sequence is 14 residues long. The CDR3 spells CASSFWTLRYGYTF. CDR3 DNA sequence: TGTGCCAGCAGCTTTTGGACTCTGCGCTATGGCTACACCTTC. Full variable domain (outside the CDR3, taken from reference TRBV5-4 and TRBJ1-2): ETGVTQSPTHLIKTRGQQVTLRCSSQSGHNTVSWYQQALGQGPQFIFQYYREEENGRGNFPPRFSGLQFPNYSSELNVNALELDDSALYLCASSFWTLRYGYTFGSGTRLTVV.

This rearrangement joins TRBV6-1 to TRBJ1-5; 11 bases agree with TRBD1. CDR1 and CDR2 (germline): MNHNS, SASEGT. The CDR3 has 17 residues. With 4 bases clipped from V and 4 bases from J, the junction kept 9 bases outside the gene matches. The CDR3 region is CASSVRDRGSLNQPQHF. CDR3 coding DNA: TGTGCCAGCAGTGTCCGGGACAGGGGGAGTTTGAATCAGCCCCAGCATTTT.

This clone was picked up a small number of times. The chain carries TRBV13 and TRBJ1-3; 7 bases are a match to TRBD1. In germline, CDR1 is PRHDT, CDR2 FYEKMQ (reference sequence). CDR3 length: 16 residues. Losses at the gene ends were 1 base for V and 4 bases for J; bases not matched to a gene: 7. As DNA, the CDR3 is TGTGCCAGCAGCTTAGACAGGGGTTCGGCCGGAAACACCATATATTTT. The encoded protein is CASSLDRGSAGNTIYF.

The V and J genes are TRBV4-1 and TRBJ1-5, with 10 bases matching TRBD1. The CDR3 totals 19 residues. Germline V gene data show CDR1 as MGHRA and CDR2 as YSYEKL. V lost 0 bases to trimming and J lost 1 base; unmatched junction nucleotides: 9. CDR3 nucleotide sequence: TGCGCCAGCAGCCAAGATTGGGGACAGGGGTCGAGGAGCAATCAGCCCCAGCATTTT. Protein product: CASSQDWGQGSRSNQPQHF.

This sequence joins TRBV7-9 and TRBJ1-2, with D unclear. V gave up 0 bases and J gave up 4 bases, with 12 bases separating them. This CDR3 is built from 15 residues. CDR1 and CDR2 (germline): SEHNR, FQNEAQ (reference sequence). The chain's CDR3 is CASSLAGERFYGYTF. The CDR3 DNA is TGTGCCAGCAGCTTAGCTGGGGAGCGGTTCTATGGCTACACCTTC.

The rearrangement joins TRBV6-1 to TRBJ2-5; 8 bases match TRBD1. Germline CDR1 is MNHNS and CDR2 is SASEGT. V lost 1 base and J lost 3; bases outside the gene matches: 7. There are 16 residues in the CDR3. The CDR3 loop reads CASSEEGNRGKETQYF. CDR3 DNA: TGTGCCAGCAGTGAAGAAGGGAACAGGGGGAAAGAGACCCAGTACTTC.

This clone is a singleton in its sample. The J gene is TRBJ1-2, the V gene TRBV30, with D perhaps matching TRBD1 (6 bases). V shed 0 bases and J shed 5 bases, with 16 bases lying between them. The CDR3 covers 15 residues. Per the germline V gene, CDR1 is GTSNPN and CDR2 is SVGIG (reference sequence). CDR3 DNA sequence: TGTGCCTGGAGTGTATTCCCCACGCAGGGGTATGGCTACACCTTC. Its protein product is CAWSVFPTQGYGYTF.